Below, one T cell receptor beta chain is given with its context. Its antigen is not known. CDR3 length: 13 amino acids. Germline CDR1 SGHTA, CDR2 FQGNSA. V was clipped by 2 bases and J by 9 bases, with 12 bases between them. This sample stems from a study of graft-versus-host responses after intestinal transplantation. Measured with immunoSEQ multiplex PCR; TCRdb has only the in-frame clones, and not every one. The table has under 65,000 clones, around 93% seen once. The sample here was unstimulated CD4+ T cells sorted from spleen or lymph node cells, taken before transplant. This receptor was identified in a human donor who was the organ donor for an intestinal transplant. The gene calls are TRBV7-2 and TRBJ2-3; the D is unclear. The CDR3 here is CASSLLEGTTQYF. The CDR3 coding sequence is TGTGCCAGCAGCTTATTGGAAGGAACAACGCAGTATTTT. Together with reference TRBV7-2 and TRBJ2-3, the CDR3 gives the full variable domain: GAGVSQSPSNKVTEKGKDVELRCDPISGHTALYWYRQSLGQGLEFLIYFQGNSAPDKSGLPSDRFSAERTGGSVSTLTIQRTQQEDSAVYLCASSLLEGTTQYFGPGTRLTVL.